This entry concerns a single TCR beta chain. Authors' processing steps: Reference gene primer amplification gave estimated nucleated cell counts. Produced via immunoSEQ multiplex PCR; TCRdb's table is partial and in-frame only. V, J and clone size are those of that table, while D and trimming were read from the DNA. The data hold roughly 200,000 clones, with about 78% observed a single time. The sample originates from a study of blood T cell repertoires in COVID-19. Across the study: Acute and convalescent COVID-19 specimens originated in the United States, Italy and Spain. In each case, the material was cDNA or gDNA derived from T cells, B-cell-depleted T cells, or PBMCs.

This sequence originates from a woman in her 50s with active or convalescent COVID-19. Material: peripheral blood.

The CDR3 spells CASSPRTQNSGNTIYF. CDR3 bases: TGTGCCAGCAGCCCCCGGACACAGAACTCTGGAAACACCATATATTTT. V is TRBV4-2 and J is TRBJ1-3, with TRBD1 as a possible D gene (5 bases). CDR1 LGHNA and CDR2 YNFKEQ come from the germline V gene. CDR3 length: 16 residues. V lost 4 bases to trimming and J lost 0 bases, with 13 bases between them.